This TCR beta chain was sequenced during a study of PD-1 blockade in classical Hodgkin lymphoma. Every patient experienced relapse after autologous stem cell transplantation, and brentuximab vedotin exposure varied. Assay used: immunoSEQ multiplex PCR; TCRdb lists only in-frame clones, some missing. The data contain about 110,000 clones, 80% to 90% of them singletons. The germline V gene encodes CDR1 MNHNS and CDR2 SASEGT. This CDR3 is 17 amino acids long. Trimming took 4 bases from V and 5 from J; bases not matched to a gene: 15. Material: peripheral blood mononuclear cells (PBMCs), obtained before the second cycle of nivolumab. The chain has TRBV6-1 and TRBJ1-2, with 8 nucleotides matching TRBD1. This receptor was identified in a human donor with classical Hodgkin lymphoma. CDR3 sequence: CASSAGQGFPLWYGYTF. The DNA for the CDR3 is TGTGCCAGCAGTGCAGGACAGGGATTTCCCCTTTGGTATGGCTACACCTTC.